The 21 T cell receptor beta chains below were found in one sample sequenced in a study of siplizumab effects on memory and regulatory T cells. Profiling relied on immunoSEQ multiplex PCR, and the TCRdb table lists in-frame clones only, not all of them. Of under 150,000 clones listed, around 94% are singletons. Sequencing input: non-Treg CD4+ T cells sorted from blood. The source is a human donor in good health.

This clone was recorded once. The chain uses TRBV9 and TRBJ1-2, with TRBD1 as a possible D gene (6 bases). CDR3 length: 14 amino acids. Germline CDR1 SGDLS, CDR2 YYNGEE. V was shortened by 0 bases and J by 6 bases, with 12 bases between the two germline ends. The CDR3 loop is CASSVGRGADGYTF. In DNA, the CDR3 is TGTGCCAGCAGCGTAGGTCGGGGGGCGGATGGCTACACCTTC.

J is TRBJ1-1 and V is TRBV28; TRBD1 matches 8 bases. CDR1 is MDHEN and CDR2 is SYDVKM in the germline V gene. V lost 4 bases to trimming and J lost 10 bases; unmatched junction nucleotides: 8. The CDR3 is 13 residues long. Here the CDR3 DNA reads TGTGCCAGCAGTTCCGGACAGGGCGGAGGAGCTTTCTTT. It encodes CASSSGQGGGAFF.

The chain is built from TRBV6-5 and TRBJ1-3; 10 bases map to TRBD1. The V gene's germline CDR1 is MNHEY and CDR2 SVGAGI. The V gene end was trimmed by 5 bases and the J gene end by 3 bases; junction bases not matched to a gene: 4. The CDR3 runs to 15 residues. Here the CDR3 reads CASSRQGANGNTIYF. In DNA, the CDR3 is TGTGCCAGCAGTCGACAGGGGGCCAATGGAAACACCATATATTTT.

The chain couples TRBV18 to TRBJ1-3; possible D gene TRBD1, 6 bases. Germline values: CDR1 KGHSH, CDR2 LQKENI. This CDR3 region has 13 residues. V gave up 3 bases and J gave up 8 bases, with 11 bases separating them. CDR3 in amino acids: CASSPPGADTIYF. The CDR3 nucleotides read TGTGCCAGCTCACCTCCAGGGGCAGACACCATATATTTT.

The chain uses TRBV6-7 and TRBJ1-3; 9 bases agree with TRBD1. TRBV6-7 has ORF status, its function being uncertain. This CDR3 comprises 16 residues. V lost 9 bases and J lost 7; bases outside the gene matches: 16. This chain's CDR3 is CARRSRDREKRNTIYF. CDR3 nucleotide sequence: TGTGCCAGAAGGAGCAGGGACAGGGAAAAGCGGAACACCATATATTTT.

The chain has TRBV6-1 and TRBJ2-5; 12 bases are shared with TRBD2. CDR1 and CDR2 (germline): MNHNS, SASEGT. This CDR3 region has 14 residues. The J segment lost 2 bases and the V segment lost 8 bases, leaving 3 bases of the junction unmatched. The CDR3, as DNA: TGTGCCAGCCTAGCGGGAGGGTCGCAAGAGACCCAGTACTTC. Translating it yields CASLAGGSQETQYF.

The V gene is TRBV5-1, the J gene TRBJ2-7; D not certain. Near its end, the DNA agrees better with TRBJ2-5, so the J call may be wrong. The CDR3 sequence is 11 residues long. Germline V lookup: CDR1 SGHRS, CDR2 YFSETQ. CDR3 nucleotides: TGCGCCAGCAGCTCCGCCGGGACCCAGTACTTC. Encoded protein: CASSSAGTQYF.

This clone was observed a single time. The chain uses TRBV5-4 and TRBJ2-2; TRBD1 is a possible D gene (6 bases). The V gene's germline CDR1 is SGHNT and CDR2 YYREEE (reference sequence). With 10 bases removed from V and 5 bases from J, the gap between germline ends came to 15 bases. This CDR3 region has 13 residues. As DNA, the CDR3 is TGTGCCGACAAGGACAGTCTGACCGGGGAGCTGTTTTTT. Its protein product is CADKDSLTGELFF.

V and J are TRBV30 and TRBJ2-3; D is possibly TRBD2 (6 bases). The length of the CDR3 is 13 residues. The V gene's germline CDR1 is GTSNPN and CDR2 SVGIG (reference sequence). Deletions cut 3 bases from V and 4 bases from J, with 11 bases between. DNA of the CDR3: TGTGCCTGGAGGCGGGAATTGGCAGATACGCAGTATTTT. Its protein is CAWRRELADTQYF.

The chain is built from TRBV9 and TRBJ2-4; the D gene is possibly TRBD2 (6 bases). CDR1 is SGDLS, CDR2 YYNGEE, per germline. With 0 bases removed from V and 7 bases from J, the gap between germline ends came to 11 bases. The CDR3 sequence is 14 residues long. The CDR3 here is CASSVEGAGNIQYF. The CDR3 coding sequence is TGTGCCAGCAGCGTAGAGGGCGCGGGGAACATTCAGTACTTC.

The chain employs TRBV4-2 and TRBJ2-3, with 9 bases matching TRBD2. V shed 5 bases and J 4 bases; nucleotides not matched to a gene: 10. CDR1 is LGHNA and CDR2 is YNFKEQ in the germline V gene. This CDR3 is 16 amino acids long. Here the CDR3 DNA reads TGTGCCAGCAGCTCAGGGGCTAGCGGGATCCCAGATACGCAGTATTTT. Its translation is CASSSGASGIPDTQYF.

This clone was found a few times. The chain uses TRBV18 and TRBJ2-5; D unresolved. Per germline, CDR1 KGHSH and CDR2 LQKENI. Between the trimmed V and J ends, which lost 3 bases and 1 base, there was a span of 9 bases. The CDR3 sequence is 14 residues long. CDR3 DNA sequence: TGTGCCAGCTCACCTGCACAGTTCCAAGAGACCCAGTACTTC. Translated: CASSPAQFQETQYF.

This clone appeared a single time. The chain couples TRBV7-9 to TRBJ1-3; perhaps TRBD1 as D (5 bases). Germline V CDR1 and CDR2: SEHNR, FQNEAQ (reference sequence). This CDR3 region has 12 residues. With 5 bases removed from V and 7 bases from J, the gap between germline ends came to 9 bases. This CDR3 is CASSHRTNTIYF. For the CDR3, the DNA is TGTGCCAGCAGCCACAGGACCAACACCATATATTTT.

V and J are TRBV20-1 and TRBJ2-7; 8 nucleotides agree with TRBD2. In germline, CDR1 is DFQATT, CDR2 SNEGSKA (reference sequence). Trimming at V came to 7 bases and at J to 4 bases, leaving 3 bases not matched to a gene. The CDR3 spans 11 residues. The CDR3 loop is CSGASGYEQYF. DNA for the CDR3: TGCAGTGGGGCTAGCGGGTACGAGCAGTACTTC.

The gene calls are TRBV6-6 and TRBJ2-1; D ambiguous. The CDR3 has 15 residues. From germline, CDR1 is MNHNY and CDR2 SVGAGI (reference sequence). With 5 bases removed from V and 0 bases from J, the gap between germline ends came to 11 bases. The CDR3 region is CASSRPISSYNEQFF. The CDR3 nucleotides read TGTGCCAGCAGTCGCCCGATAAGCTCCTACAATGAGCAGTTCTTC.

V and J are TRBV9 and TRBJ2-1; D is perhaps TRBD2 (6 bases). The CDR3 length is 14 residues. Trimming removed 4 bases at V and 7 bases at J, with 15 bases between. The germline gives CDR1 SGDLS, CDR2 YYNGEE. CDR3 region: CASSPTGTENEQFF. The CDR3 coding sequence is TGTGCCAGCAGCCCTACCGGGACTGAGAATGAGCAGTTCTTC.

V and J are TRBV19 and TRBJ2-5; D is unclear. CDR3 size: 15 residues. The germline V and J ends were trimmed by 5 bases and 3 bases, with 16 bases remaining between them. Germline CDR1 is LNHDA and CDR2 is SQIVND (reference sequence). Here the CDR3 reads CASSLDPGPKETQYF. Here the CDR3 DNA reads TGTGCCAGTAGTCTGGACCCCGGGCCGAAAGAGACCCAGTACTTC.

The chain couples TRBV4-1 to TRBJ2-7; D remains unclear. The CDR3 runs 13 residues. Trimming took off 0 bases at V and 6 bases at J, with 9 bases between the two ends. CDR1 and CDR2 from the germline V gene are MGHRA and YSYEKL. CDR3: CASSQESGFEQYF. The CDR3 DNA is TGCGCCAGCAGCCAAGAATCTGGGTTCGAGCAGTACTTC.

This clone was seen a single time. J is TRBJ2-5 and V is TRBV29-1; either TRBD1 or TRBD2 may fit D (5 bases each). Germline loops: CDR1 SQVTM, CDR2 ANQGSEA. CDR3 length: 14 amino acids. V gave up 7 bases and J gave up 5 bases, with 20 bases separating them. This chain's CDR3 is CSAYLRGPTETQYF. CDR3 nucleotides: TGCAGCGCCTACCTTCGGGGCCCAACCGAGACCCAGTACTTC.

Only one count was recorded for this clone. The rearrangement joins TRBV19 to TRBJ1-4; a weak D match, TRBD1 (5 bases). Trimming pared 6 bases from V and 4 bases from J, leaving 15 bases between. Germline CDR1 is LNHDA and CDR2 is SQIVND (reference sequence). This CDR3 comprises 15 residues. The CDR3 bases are TGTGCCAGTAGGACAGACGGGGTTAGTAATGAAAAACTGTTTTTT. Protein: CASRTDGVSNEKLFF.

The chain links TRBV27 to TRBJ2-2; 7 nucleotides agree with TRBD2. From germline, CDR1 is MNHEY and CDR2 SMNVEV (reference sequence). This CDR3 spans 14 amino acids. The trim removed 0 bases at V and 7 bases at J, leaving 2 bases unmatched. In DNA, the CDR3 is TGTGCCAGCAGTTTATCGAGGGAGGGCGGGGAGCTGTTTTTT. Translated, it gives CASSLSREGGELFF.